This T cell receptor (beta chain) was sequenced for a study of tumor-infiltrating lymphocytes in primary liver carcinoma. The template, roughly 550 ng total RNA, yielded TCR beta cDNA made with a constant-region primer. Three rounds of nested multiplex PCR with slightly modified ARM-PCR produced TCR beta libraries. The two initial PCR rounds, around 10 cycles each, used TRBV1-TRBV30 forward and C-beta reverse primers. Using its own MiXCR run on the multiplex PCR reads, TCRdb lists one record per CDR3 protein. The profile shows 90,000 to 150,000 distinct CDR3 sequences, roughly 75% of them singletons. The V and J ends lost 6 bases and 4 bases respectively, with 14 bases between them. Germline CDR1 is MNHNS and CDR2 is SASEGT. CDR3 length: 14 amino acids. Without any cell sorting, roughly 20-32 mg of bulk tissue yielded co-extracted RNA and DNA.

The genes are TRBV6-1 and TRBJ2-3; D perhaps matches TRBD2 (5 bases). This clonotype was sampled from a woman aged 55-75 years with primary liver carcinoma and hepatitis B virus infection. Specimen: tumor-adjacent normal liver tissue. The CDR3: CASSLERKADTQYF. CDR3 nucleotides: TGTGCCAGCAGCCTGGAGCGGAAGGCAGATACGCAGTATTTT.